These 17 T cell receptor beta chains came from one sample sequenced in a study of blood T cell repertoires in COVID-19. TCRdb keeps only in-frame clones here, not all; method: immunoSEQ multiplex PCR. Among around 300,000 clones, roughly nine tenths were seen once, and the ten largest hold about 3%. Sequencing input: PBMCs or T cells enriched from blood (not recorded which). These receptors were obtained from a woman in her 50s who had recovered from COVID-19.

The chain recombines TRBV19 with TRBJ1-5, with a weak D call TRBD1 (6 bases). V shed 9 bases and J shed 7 bases, with 16 bases lying between them. The length of the CDR3 is 13 residues. CDR1 is LNHDA, CDR2 SQIVND, per germline (reference sequence). CDR3 residues: CASKGGAEQPQHF. In DNA form, the CDR3 reads TGTGCCAGCAAAGGGGGGGCAGAGCAGCCCCAGCATTTT.

The V call is TRBV7-6, the J call TRBJ2-1; 13 nucleotides align to TRBD2. Germline CDR1 and CDR2: SGHVS and FNYEAQ. The CDR3 loop spans 18 amino acids. The V and J ends lost 1 base and 6 bases, in that order; junction bases with no gene match: 9. In DNA, the CDR3 is TGTGCCAGCAGCTTAGTCGCACCGGGACTAGCGGGAACCAATGAGCAGTTCTTC. This gives the protein CASSLVAPGLAGTNEQFF.

The chain recombines TRBV19 with TRBJ1-5; D possibly corresponds to TRBD1 (5 bases). The CDR3 totals 15 residues. The germline CDR1 and CDR2 sequences are LNHDA and SQIVND (reference sequence). Between the trimmed V and J ends, which lost 3 bases and 2 bases, there was a span of 11 bases. This CDR3 is CASSIQGMGNQPQHF. CDR3 nucleotide sequence: TGTGCCAGTAGTATTCAGGGTATGGGCAATCAGCCCCAGCATTTT.

V is TRBV12-3 or TRBV12-4 and J is TRBJ1-5; no firm D call. V dropped 5 bases and J dropped 5 bases, with 10 bases sitting between them. The CDR3 has 13 amino acids. CDR3 region: CASSQGLYQPQHF. The CDR3 DNA reads as TGTGCCAGCAGTCAAGGACTGTATCAGCCCCAGCATTTT.

This rearrangement joins TRBV21-1 to TRBJ2-1; the D call of TRBD2 is as the table states it, not checked on the DNA. TRBV21-1 is a recognized pseudogene. This CDR3 is 19 amino acids long. The CDR3 nucleotides read TGTGCCAGCAGCGCTCTGGGTACTAGCGGGAGGTTTACCTACAATGAGCAGTTCTTC. Encoded protein: CASSALGTSGRFTYNEQFF.

The chain carries TRBV6-6 and TRBJ1-6; 8 bases line up with TRBD1. Trimming at V came to 6 bases and at J to 5 bases, leaving 6 bases not matched to a gene. The germline gives CDR1 MNHNY, CDR2 SVGAGI (reference sequence). The CDR3 has 15 amino acids. CDR3: CASRFSDRDNSPLHF. CDR3 DNA: TGTGCCAGCAGGTTCTCGGACAGGGATAATTCACCCCTCCACTTT.

The J gene is TRBJ2-7, the V gene TRBV28; D unresolved. The CDR3 loop spans 11 amino acids. In germline, CDR1 is MDHEN, CDR2 SYDVKM. Trimming removed 2 bases from V and 3 bases from J, with 2 bases in between. The CDR3 DNA reads TGTGCCAGCAGTTTACTCTACGAGCAGTACTTC. It yields the protein CASSLLYEQYF.

The chain employs TRBV19 and TRBJ1-5; 9 nucleotides align to TRBD1. The CDR3 runs 17 residues. The germline gives CDR1 LNHDA, CDR2 SQIVND (reference sequence). The trim removed 5 bases at V and 6 bases at J, leaving 14 bases unmatched. The CDR3 is CASSSSGTGRAIQPQHF. CDR3 coding DNA: TGTGCCAGTAGTTCTTCGGGGACAGGGAGGGCTATTCAGCCCCAGCATTTT.

This clone was recorded only once. This chain joins TRBV2 and TRBJ1-3, with 7 bases matching TRBD1. V lost 6 bases and J lost 4; bases outside the gene matches: 12. This CDR3 contains 16 residues. Looked up from germline, CDR1 is SNHLY and CDR2 is FYNNEI. The CDR3 is CASSSGQIFGGNTIYF. The CDR3 DNA follows: TGTGCCAGCAGCTCGGGACAGATATTCGGGGGAAACACCATATATTTT.

The V gene is TRBV15, the J gene TRBJ1-1, with D possibly being TRBD1 (6 bases). Germline V lookup: CDR1 LNHNV, CDR2 YYDKDF (reference sequence). Trimming took 5 bases from V and 3 from J, leaving 16 bases between them. The CDR3 spans 15 residues. The CDR3 is CATSAETGKYTEAFF. The CDR3 DNA reads TGTGCCACCAGCGCGGAGACAGGAAAGTACACTGAAGCTTTCTTT.

The chain recombines TRBV7-2 with TRBJ1-1; 8 bases are a match to TRBD1. The germline CDR1 and CDR2 sequences are SGHTA and FQGNSA. This CDR3 region has 16 residues. V dropped 2 bases and J dropped 5; count of bases not matched to a gene: 10. CDR3 DNA: TGTGCCAGCAGCTTACGGGACAGGAGAGGAAAAACTGAAGCTTTCTTT. Protein: CASSLRDRRGKTEAFF.

This clone showed up just once. The chain employs TRBV19 and TRBJ1-2; 7 bases match TRBD1. Germline assignment: CDR1 LNHDA and CDR2 SQIVND (reference sequence). CDR3 length equals 16 residues. After removal of 3 bases from V and 6 bases from J, the junction contained 13 bases not matched to a gene. The CDR3 nucleotides read TGTGCCAGTAGTATCCCAGGACAGGCCTGGGTGAATGGCTACACCTTC. Translated, it gives CASSIPGQAWVNGYTF.

V usage is TRBV6-6 and J usage is TRBJ2-1; D is perhaps TRBD1 (5 bases). CDR1 and CDR2 (germline): MNHNY, SVGAGI (reference sequence). This CDR3 is 14 amino acids long. The germline V and J ends were trimmed by 7 bases and 0 bases, with 10 bases remaining between them. DNA for the CDR3: TGTGCCAGCACCCGACAGAGCTCCTACAATGAGCAGTTCTTC. Protein product: CASTRQSSYNEQFF.

This chain uses TRBV30 with TRBJ1-3; unclear D gene. Per germline, CDR1 GTSNPN and CDR2 SVGIG (reference sequence). The V end lost 7 bases, the J end lost 0 bases, and 13 bases lay between the germline ends. The CDR3 is 14 amino acids. CDR3 in DNA: TGTGCCTCGCGGGTGGGCTACTCTGGAAACACCATATATTTT. Translation gives CASRVGYSGNTIYF.

This chain uses TRBV6-4 with TRBJ2-1, with D tentatively TRBD2 (6 bases). V lost 0 bases and J 10 bases, leaving 10 bases between the germline ends. This CDR3 comprises 13 residues. Germline V CDR1 and CDR2: MRHNA, SNTAGT. The CDR3 coding sequence is TGTGCCAGCAGTGACTCGATACGGGGGGAGCAGTTCTTC. Translating gives CASSDSIRGEQFF.

The V gene is TRBV4-2, the J gene TRBJ1-5, with 11 bases lining up with TRBD1. This CDR3 has 18 residues. Germline V gene data show CDR1 as LGHNA and CDR2 as YNFKEQ. J lost 5 bases, V lost 0 bases, and 9 bases had no gene match. In DNA, the CDR3 is TGTGCCAGCAGCCAAGATTCAGGGGACAGGGGGTTGCATCAGCCCCAGCATTTT. Its translation: CASSQDSGDRGLHQPQHF.

The chain links TRBV18 to TRBJ1-6, with D unclear. Germline V gene lookup returns CDR1 KGHSH and CDR2 LQKENI. V lost 6 bases and J 8 bases, leaving 14 bases between the germline ends. This CDR3 has 14 residues. The CDR3 reads CASSPRTDYSPLHF. DNA for the CDR3: TGTGCCAGCTCTCCCCGTACAGATTATTCACCCCTCCACTTT.